The rows below give T cell receptor beta chains drawn from one sample of a study of T cell changes during pregnancy in multiple sclerosis. Using immunoSEQ multiplex PCR, the repertoire was profiled, and TCRdb retains in-frame clones only, with some absent. Here the sample spans about 40,000 clones, roughly nine tenths being singletons. Material: CD8+ T cells from peripheral blood mononuclear cells, obtained before pregnancy. The source of these receptors is a female donor with multiple sclerosis, enrolled in a pregnancy study. Each CDR3 is given with its conserved first and last residue. Fields, in order: V gene, J gene, D gene, CDR3 length, clone size, CDR3 protein, CDR3 DNA. The D gene is left open where the match is weak. Size is omitted from some rows. Given values are once, few, many or a class for expanded clones.

TRBV5-8	TRBJ1-1	.	16	.	CASSSDWTDMNTEAFF	TGTGCCAGCAGTTCTGACTGGACAGACATGAACACTGAAGCTTTCTTT
TRBV29-1	TRBJ1-3	.	11	once	CSVGYGNTIYF	TGCAGCGTCGGTTATGGAAACACCATATATTTT
TRBV2	TRBJ2-1	.	11	.	CASPIQKKQFF	TGTGCCAGCCCGATCCAGAAAAAGCAGTTCTTC
TRBV5-5	TRBJ2-5	TRBD2	15	.	CASSLEIAGGETQYF	TGTGCCAGCAGCTTGGAAATAGCGGGAGGAGAGACCCAGTACTTC
TRBV11-2	TRBJ1-1	TRBD1	14	.	CASSPGQMNTEAFF	TGTGCCAGCAGCCCGGGACAGATGAACACTGAAGCTTTCTTT
TRBV5-1	TRBJ2-7	TRBD1	16	.	CASSLRQGASSYEQYF	TGCGCCAGCAGCCTAAGACAGGGGGCCAGCTCCTACGAGCAGTACTTC
TRBV4-2	TRBJ2-7	TRBD2	16	.	CASSQEIAGGSYEQYF	TGTGCCAGCAGCCAAGAGATAGCGGGAGGGTCCTACGAGCAGTACTTC
TRBV5-8	TRBJ1-1	.	13	.	CASSFAGATEAFF	TGTGCCAGCAGCTTTGCGGGGGCCACTGAAGCTTTCTTT
TRBV7-9	TRBJ2-1	TRBD1	16	once	CASSPVTGGLTNEQFF	TGTGCCAGCAGCCCGGTGACAGGGGGCCTAACCAATGAGCAGTTCTTC
TRBV7-9	TRBJ2-2	.	12	.	CASSLNTGELFF	TGTGCCAGCAGCCTAAACACCGGGGAGCTGTTTTTT
TRBV2	TRBJ1-2	.	16	.	CASSELEDGGFYGYTF	TGTGCCAGCAGTGAGTTAGAGGACGGGGGATTCTATGGCTACACCTTC
TRBV5-4	TRBJ2-3	TRBD1	14	.	CASSQGQGTDTQYF	TGTGCCAGCAGCCAGGGACAGGGGACAGATACGCAGTATTTT
TRBV27	TRBJ2-1	.	13	.	CASSVTQYNEQFF	TGTGCCAGCAGTGTCACCCAGTACAATGAGCAGTTCTTC
TRBV28	TRBJ1-1	.	17	.	CASSFGGLSLMNTEAFF	TGTGCCAGCAGCTTCGGGGGTCTCTCCTTGATGAACACTGAAGCTTTCTTT
TRBV28	TRBJ1-2	.	19	.	CASTDTIATDRLDSYGYTF	TGTGCCAGCACCGACACCATCGCGACCGACAGGCTGGATAGCTATGGCTACACCTTC
TRBV7-9	TRBJ2-5	.	13	.	CASSPPGSETQYF	TGTGCCAGCAGTCCCCCGGGTTCGGAGACCCAGTACTTC
TRBV7-9	TRBJ2-5	.	14	.	CASSSDTSQETQYF	TGTGCCAGCAGCTCGGACACAAGTCAAGAGACCCAGTACTTC
TRBV27	TRBJ1-2	.	16	.	CASSPGGPRWIYGYTF	TGTGCCAGCAGTCCCGGGGGGCCCCGGTGGATCTATGGCTACACCTTC
TRBV27	TRBJ1-2	TRBD1	14	.	CASSPSGQLYGYTF	TGTGCCAGCAGTCCGTCGGGACAGCTATATGGCTACACCTTC
TRBV4-2	TRBJ2-4	.	18	.	CASSQVFGGDLAKNIQYF	TGTGCCAGCAGCCAAGTGTTCGGCGGGGACCTAGCCAAAAACATTCAGTACTTC
TRBV27	TRBJ1-5	.	15	.	CASSPAGLANQPQHF	TGTGCCAGCAGTCCCGCAGGGTTAGCCAATCAGCCCCAGCATTTT
TRBV25-1	TRBJ2-1	TRBD2	16	.	CASTGLAGDSYNEQFF	TGTGCCAGCACCGGACTAGCGGGAGACTCCTACAATGAGCAGTTCTTC
TRBV11-3	TRBJ2-1	TRBD2	14	once	CASSLSGTYNEQFF	TGTGCCAGCAGCCTTAGCGGGACCTACAATGAGCAGTTCTTC
TRBV7-9	TRBJ2-7	TRBD1	14	once	CASSSGTGPYEQYF	TGTGCCAGCAGCTCCGGGACAGGCCCCTACGAGCAGTACTTC
TRBV28	TRBJ2-1	.	16	.	CASSFFEGVEYNEQFF	TGTGCCAGCAGTTTTTTCGAAGGGGTTGAATACAATGAGCAGTTCTTC
TRBV4-1	TRBJ2-1	TRBD2	15	.	CASSQVAGAVDEQFF	TGCGCCAGCAGCCAGGTAGCGGGAGCAGTTGATGAGCAGTTCTTC
TRBV7-2	TRBJ2-7	.	13	.	CASSSDLQHEQYF	TGTGCCAGCAGCTCGGACTTGCAACACGAGCAGTACTTC
TRBV9	TRBJ2-7	TRBD1	13	.	CASNQGDSYEQYF	TGTGCCAGCAACCAGGGGGACAGCTACGAGCAGTACTTC
TRBV7-9	TRBJ2-7	TRBD2	11	.	CASTAGGPRYF	TGTGCCAGCACCGCGGGGGGCCCCCGGTACTTC
TRBV15	TRBJ2-5	TRBD2	19	.	CATSRDHGTSGREVETQYF	TGTGCCACCAGCAGAGATCATGGGACTAGCGGGAGGGAGGTGGAGACCCAGTACTTC
TRBV4-1	TRBJ2-6	TRBD1	16	.	CASVGQGSSGANVLTF	TGCGCCAGCGTCGGACAGGGGAGTTCTGGGGCCAACGTCCTGACTTTC
TRBV5-1	TRBJ2-3	.	15	once	CASSLDGGSRNTQYF	TGCGCCAGCAGCTTGGACGGGGGAAGTAGAAATACGCAGTATTTT
TRBV7-8	TRBJ1-1	.	11	few	CASSRSDEAFF	TGTGCCAGCAGCCGGAGTGATGAAGCTTTCTTT
TRBV27	TRBJ2-7	TRBD1	14	.	CASSPWTGPYEQYF	TGTGCCAGCAGTCCCTGGACAGGCCCCTACGAGCAGTACTTC
TRBV28	TRBJ2-2	TRBD2	12	.	CASNQLASELFF	TGTGCCAGCAACCAACTAGCGAGTGAGCTGTTTTTT
TRBV6-5	TRBJ1-1	.	13	.	CASSSAVPTEAFF	TGTGCCAGCAGTAGCGCGGTGCCCACTGAAGCTTTCTTT
TRBV28	TRBJ2-7	.	16	.	CASSFSDREVTYEQYF	TGTGCCAGCAGTTTTAGCGACAGGGAGGTTACCTACGAGCAGTACTTC
TRBV19	TRBJ1-1	.	15	.	CASSISAGLHTEAFF	TGTGCCAGTAGTATATCGGCGGGACTTCACACTGAAGCTTTCTTT
TRBV2	TRBJ2-3	TRBD1	17	.	CASSDATGGRRTDTQYF	TGTGCCAGCAGTGATGCGACAGGGGGTCGCCGCACAGATACGCAGTATTTT
TRBV2	TRBJ2-1	.	13	.	CASSLTAGEGRFF	TGTGCCAGCAGTCTTACCGCAGGGGAAGGACGGTTCTTC
TRBV30	TRBJ2-3	.	13	.	CAFNDRRTDTQYF	TGTGCCTTCAACGACAGGAGAACAGATACGCAGTATTTT
TRBV4-1	TRBJ2-1	.	16	.	CASSQVGGVVYNEQFF	TGCGCCAGCAGCCAAGTCGGCGGGGTGGTGTACAATGAGCAGTTCTTC
TRBV10-3	TRBJ2-3	TRBD2	16	.	CAISGTSEPTTDTQYF	TGTGCCATCAGCGGGACTAGCGAACCAACCACAGATACGCAGTATTTT
TRBV9	TRBJ1-2	TRBD1	16	.	CASSIEAGTENYGYTF	TGTGCCAGCAGCATCGAGGCCGGGACAGAGAACTATGGCTACACCTTC
TRBV4-2	TRBJ2-3	.	13	.	CASSSRVVDTQYF	TGTGCCAGCAGCTCACGGGTTGTCGATACGCAGTATTTT
TRBV7-2	TRBJ2-1	TRBD2	15	.	CASSPTPGTNNEQFF	TGTGCCAGCAGCCCCACACCCGGGACTAACAATGAGCAGTTCTTC